This T cell receptor beta chain was documented in a study of PD-1 blockade in classical Hodgkin lymphoma. Broader study findings: Relapsed/refractory patients reportedly had the lowest baseline TCR diversity, below newly diagnosed patients, who were below healthy donors. Undefined causes, possibly disease activity or prior therapy, underlie the repertoire differences.

The CDR3 loop spans 15 amino acids. Trimming removed 3 bases at V and 5 bases at J, with 14 bases between. Germline V gives CDR1 MRHNA, CDR2 SNTAGT. The sample holds a few counts of this clone. Its antigen remains unidentified. Specified time point: newly diagnosed, previously untreated cHL patient sample. Newly diagnosed, untreated classical Hodgkin lymphoma PBMCs provided comparison. Sequencing was performed with immunoSEQ multiplex PCR; in TCRdb, only in-frame clones are kept and a portion is missing. The table shows some 49,000 clones, with roughly 88% occurring only once. The sequencing input was peripheral blood mononuclear cells (PBMCs). The rearrangement joins TRBV6-4 to TRBJ2-1, with D perhaps matching TRBD2 (5 bases). The TCR was taken from a human donor with classical Hodgkin lymphoma. Written as DNA, the CDR3 is TGTGCCAGCAGTGAGGCTGAGGGCACACACAATGAGCAGTTCTTC. The encoded protein is CASSEAEGTHNEQFF.